This is a list of T cell receptor beta chains from one sample in a study of T-cell reconstitution after alpha-beta-depleted transplantation in children. TCRdb used MiXCR to reprocess the PCR reads, holding one entry per CDR3 protein. Found here are 200,000 to 250,000 distinct CDR3 sequences, 8.2% of them singletons; the top ten hold 6.3%. This specimen consisted of PBMCs, mostly from graft donor cells, obtained 180 days after TCRalphabeta/CD19-depleted stem cell transplant. Receptor source: a male patient between 10 and 17 years old who had a stem cell transplant for acute lymphoblastic leukemia, so the T cells may come from the graft donor. Both conserved end residues are part of each CDR3. Fields, in order: CDR3 length, V gene, J gene, CDR3 protein.

CDR3 length: 12; V gene: TRBV12-3/TRBV12-4; J gene: TRBJ1-3; CDR3 protein: CASSHGTGPQYF
CDR3 length: 14; V gene: TRBV19; J gene: TRBJ2-1; CDR3 protein: CASSLTGHYNEQFF
CDR3 length: 16; V gene: TRBV12-3/TRBV12-4; J gene: TRBJ2-3; CDR3 protein: CASSFGPRLHTDTQYF
CDR3 length: 16; V gene: TRBV10-3; J gene: TRBJ2-5; CDR3 protein: CAISEPTGVLKETQYF
CDR3 length: 17; V gene: TRBV24-1; J gene: TRBJ2-2; CDR3 protein: CATSDRWTGPNTGELFF
CDR3 length: 13; V gene: TRBV5-4; J gene: TRBJ2-3; CDR3 protein: CASWDRVGVTQYF
CDR3 length: 15; V gene: TRBV7-9; J gene: TRBJ2-7; CDR3 protein: CASSRSRPTPGQQYF
CDR3 length: 14; V gene: TRBV11-2; J gene: TRBJ2-3; CDR3 protein: CASSSLAGDRTQYF
CDR3 length: 15; V gene: TRBV19; J gene: TRBJ2-5; CDR3 protein: CASSPWAGSQETQYF
CDR3 length: 15; V gene: TRBV7-9; J gene: TRBJ2-5; CDR3 protein: CASSLEWGSRETQYF
CDR3 length: 15; V gene: TRBV4-3; J gene: TRBJ1-1; CDR3 protein: CASSQHTGGNTEAFF
CDR3 length: 12; V gene: TRBV7-9; J gene: TRBJ2-7; CDR3 protein: CASSLDQTSGRF
CDR3 length: 17; V gene: TRBV7-9; J gene: TRBJ1-2; CDR3 protein: CASSFVYKGRTHYGYTF
CDR3 length: 14; V gene: TRBV18; J gene: TRBJ2-5; CDR3 protein: CASSPVTYQETQYF
CDR3 length: 14; V gene: TRBV14; J gene: TRBJ1-2; CDR3 protein: CASSQDHRGSGYTF
CDR3 length: 13; V gene: TRBV5-1; J gene: TRBJ2-3; CDR3 protein: CASSLEGVDTQYF
CDR3 length: 13; V gene: TRBV28; J gene: TRBJ1-2; CDR3 protein: CASTDDVRYGYTF
CDR3 length: 16; V gene: TRBV2; J gene: TRBJ1-6; CDR3 protein: CASSEMTLGLGSPLHF
CDR3 length: 16; V gene: TRBV4-3; J gene: TRBJ2-3; CDR3 protein: CASSQESTRGTDTQYF
CDR3 length: 14; V gene: TRBV6-1; J gene: TRBJ2-4; CDR3 protein: CASRPTVKGNIQYF
CDR3 length: 15; V gene: TRBV10-3; J gene: TRBJ2-3; CDR3 protein: CAISEKGALADTQYF
CDR3 length: 14; V gene: TRBV10-3; J gene: TRBJ2-7; CDR3 protein: CAISGGLAGGEQYF
CDR3 length: 18; V gene: TRBV11-2; J gene: TRBJ2-5; CDR3 protein: CASSLKRAVKDRGETQYF
CDR3 length: 15; V gene: TRBV19; J gene: TRBJ1-5; CDR3 protein: CASTRQAGSNQPQHF
CDR3 length: 15; V gene: TRBV7-8; J gene: TRBJ2-7; CDR3 protein: CASSLVPDRGSEQYF
CDR3 length: 15; V gene: TRBV5-6; J gene: TRBJ1-4; CDR3 protein: CASSLGTLANEKLFF
CDR3 length: 12; V gene: TRBV20-1; J gene: TRBJ1-1; CDR3 protein: CSARPPRTEAFF
CDR3 length: 18; V gene: TRBV10-3; J gene: TRBJ2-2; CDR3 protein: CAISGTTGQGARGGELFF
CDR3 length: 12; V gene: TRBV28; J gene: TRBJ2-5; CDR3 protein: CASGLAQETQYF
CDR3 length: 13; V gene: TRBV7-2; J gene: TRBJ2-7; CDR3 protein: CASSWTASYEQYF
CDR3 length: 13; V gene: TRBV5-1; J gene: TRBJ1-1; CDR3 protein: CASSLSDGTEAFF
CDR3 length: 15; V gene: TRBV7-8; J gene: TRBJ1-6; CDR3 protein: CASRDRGGRNSPLHF
CDR3 length: 15; V gene: TRBV5-1; J gene: TRBJ2-3; CDR3 protein: CASSLEGLAQGTQYF
CDR3 length: 14; V gene: TRBV20-1; J gene: TRBJ1-1; CDR3 protein: CSARDAGDNTEAFF
CDR3 length: 13; V gene: TRBV7-9; J gene: TRBJ1-3; CDR3 protein: CASARSSGNTIYF
CDR3 length: 18; V gene: TRBV5-1; J gene: TRBJ2-1; CDR3 protein: CASSLFIIGLAGYNEQFF
CDR3 length: 14; V gene: TRBV5-6; J gene: TRBJ2-7; CDR3 protein: CASSFPGTPYEQYF
CDR3 length: 12; V gene: TRBV11-2; J gene: TRBJ1-5; CDR3 protein: CASSFGLRPQHF
CDR3 length: 13; V gene: TRBV29-1; J gene: TRBJ1-5; CDR3 protein: CSVQDRVNQPQHF
CDR3 length: 18; V gene: TRBV12-3/TRBV12-4; J gene: TRBJ1-1; CDR3 protein: CACTRFQDPTRLNTEAFF
CDR3 length: 16; V gene: TRBV27; J gene: TRBJ2-7; CDR3 protein: CASSPIPAGTRHEQYF
CDR3 length: 13; V gene: TRBV9; J gene: TRBJ1-2; CDR3 protein: CASSVGGGYGYTF
CDR3 length: 16; V gene: TRBV6-5; J gene: TRBJ2-3; CDR3 protein: CASSYPIRPPGDTQYF